Following are 9 T cell receptor beta chains from one sample sequenced in a study of identical twins. TCRdb used MiXCR to reprocess the 5' RACE reads, holding one entry per CDR3 protein. The repertoire includes about 1.7 million distinct CDR3 sequences, 32% of them detected once, and about 0.3% sits in the top ten. Sequencing was carried out using cord blood. All receptors derive from a newborn girl in good health.

Only a few counts were recorded for this clonotype. The genes are TRBV12-3 or TRBV12-4 and TRBJ2-7, with D tentatively TRBD1 or TRBD2 (5 bases each). CDR3 length: 12 amino acids. V was clipped by 11 bases and J by 5 bases, with 16 bases between them. The CDR3 sequence: CAVTRDANEQYF. The CDR3 bases are TGTGCCGTCACGAGGGACGCAAACGAGCAGTACTTC.

There are a few counts of this clonotype. The chain combines TRBV20-1 with TRBJ2-3, with D unresolved. Germline V gene lookup returns CDR1 DFQATT and CDR2 SNEGSKA (reference sequence). This CDR3 region has 12 residues. Trimming left V 3 bases short and J 5 bases short, with 9 bases between. CDR3 sequence (DNA): TGCAGTGCTAGTCTATTGCTAGATACGCAGTATTTT. Translated, it gives CSASLLLDTQYF.

The rearrangement uses TRBV12-3 or TRBV12-4 and TRBJ2-1; 9 nucleotides align to TRBD2. The CDR3 loop spans 16 amino acids. The junction had 5 bases not matched to a gene; V was cut back by 5 bases and J by 0 bases. DNA for the CDR3: TGTGCCAGCAGTCGAGCGGGGGGCCGCTCCTACAATGAGCAGTTCTTC. Translating gives CASSRAGGRSYNEQFF.

The V gene is TRBV5-1, the J gene TRBJ2-3, with 8 bases aligning to TRBD2. The CDR3 loop spans 14 amino acids. Germline lookup yields CDR1 SGHRS and CDR2 YFSETQ. The V and J ends lost 7 bases and 5 bases, in that order; junction bases with no gene match: 9. CDR3 bases: TGCGCCAGCGCTTCGGGGGGGCTGGGAGATACGCAGTATTTT. This translates into CASASGGLGDTQYF.

This clonotype was recorded at least ten times. This chain uses TRBV7-9 with TRBJ2-1, with TRBD2 as a possible D gene (6 bases). The germline V and J ends were trimmed by 3 bases and 2 bases, with 8 bases remaining between them. The CDR3 sequence is 14 residues long. The germline V gene encodes CDR1 SEHNR and CDR2 FQNEAQ (reference sequence). CDR3 bases: TGTGCCAGCAGCTTTGGGGGGACCTACAATGAGCAGTTCTTC. Its protein is CASSFGGTYNEQFF.

This clonotype turned up a few times. The rearrangement links TRBV3-1 to TRBJ1-1; D remains ambiguous. Trimming took 1 base from V and 1 from J, leaving 10 bases between them. The length of the CDR3 is 15 residues. Germline V gene lookup returns CDR1 LGHDT and CDR2 YNNKEL (reference sequence). The CDR3 here is CASSQGGTANTEAFF. The CDR3 DNA sequence: TGTGCCAGCAGCCAAGGTGGCACCGCGAACACTGAAGCTTTCTTT.

J is TRBJ2-3 and V is TRBV6-5, with D possibly matching TRBD1 (5 bases). Germline V lookup: CDR1 MNHEY, CDR2 SVGAGI. Trimming left V 5 bases short and J 8 bases short, with 11 bases between. There are 12 residues in the CDR3. The chain's CDR3 is CASSPLRGTQYF. CDR3 nucleotides: TGTGCCAGCAGTCCCTTAAGGGGTACGCAGTATTTT.

The count of this clonotype is one. Given a much more abundant clone one base away, this may be a read error. The rearrangement joins TRBV2 to TRBJ2-5; 7 bases align to TRBD2. CDR3 length equals 16 residues. The germline gives CDR1 SNHLY, CDR2 FYNNEI. The trim removed 3 bases at V and 11 bases at J, leaving 18 bases unmatched. The CDR3 here is CASSERLAPRRNEQYF. DNA of the CDR3: TGTGCCAGCAGTGAGAGACTAGCCCCCAGGCGCAATGAGCAGTACTTC.

The V gene is TRBV12-3 or TRBV12-4, the J gene TRBJ2-7, with D possibly matching TRBD1 (6 bases). The CDR3 contains 14 residues. Trimming cost V 5 bases and J 2 bases, with 13 bases left between them. Here the CDR3 DNA reads TGTGCCAGCAGTCCCTTAGGGGGAACCTACGAGCAGTACTTC. It specifies CASSPLGGTYEQYF.